These 20 T cell receptor beta chains share one sample of origin, sequenced in a study of blood T cell repertoires in COVID-19. Sequencing used immunoSEQ multiplex PCR; TCRdb keeps in-frame clones, though not all of them. The sample has approximately 97,000 clones; 80% to 90% are singletons. The specimen was peripheral blood. These receptors were collected from a woman of 80 years or more with acute or convalescent COVID-19.

The chain uses TRBV29-1 and TRBJ2-1; D is perhaps TRBD1 (6 bases). Germline V gives CDR1 SQVTM, CDR2 ANQGSEA. This CDR3 comprises 14 residues. The V and J ends lost 4 bases and 2 bases respectively, with 12 bases between them. CDR3 residues: CSVVRPGAYNEQFF. The CDR3 DNA follows: TGCAGCGTTGTTCGGCCAGGGGCCTACAATGAGCAGTTCTTC.

This sequence joins TRBV7-9 and TRBJ2-7; D is uncertain. The CDR3 loop spans 14 amino acids. V was trimmed by 1 base and J by 2 bases, leaving 9 bases between them. Per germline, CDR1 SEHNR and CDR2 FQNEAQ (reference sequence). DNA for the CDR3: TGTGCCAGCAGCTTAGGACTTCCACCCTACGAGCAGTACTTC. Protein product: CASSLGLPPYEQYF.

The J gene is TRBJ2-7, the V gene TRBV5-1; weak D call: TRBD1 (6 bases). Trimming removed 1 base from V and 3 bases from J, with 17 bases in between. Germline V gene data show CDR1 as SGHRS and CDR2 as YFSETQ. This CDR3 has 16 residues. The CDR3 spells CASSLSTGPNGYEQYF. CDR3 bases: TGCGCCAGCAGCTTGTCGACAGGCCCTAACGGCTACGAGCAGTACTTC.

The CDR3: CASSLGRSYEQYF. CDR3 bases: TGTGCCAGCAGCTTGGGCCGGTCCTACGAGCAGTACTTC. This chain links TRBV5-4 with TRBJ2-7; D unresolved. The V and J ends lost 0 bases and 1 base respectively, with 5 bases between them. CDR1 is SGHNT, CDR2 YYREEE, per germline (reference sequence). The CDR3 is made up of 13 amino acids.

The J gene is TRBJ2-2, the V gene TRBV15; D is ambiguous. The ends were cut back, 6 bases at V and 7 bases at J, with 9 bases in the middle. Germline assignment: CDR1 LNHNV and CDR2 YYDKDF (reference sequence). The CDR3 covers 12 residues. CDR3 sequence reads: CATRVTHGELFF. The CDR3, as DNA: TGTGCCACCAGGGTGACTCACGGGGAGCTGTTTTTT. Complete variable domain (other parts from reference TRBV15 and TRBJ2-2): DAMVIQNPRYQVTQFGKPVTLSCSQTLNHNVMYWYQQKSSQAPKLLFHYYDKDFNNEADTPDNFQSRRPNTSFCFLDIRSPGLGDTAMYLCATRVTHGELFFGEGSRLTVL.

The chain carries TRBV19 and TRBJ1-1, with 8 bases identical to TRBD1. The CDR3 spans 14 residues. The V and J ends lost 7 bases and 3 bases, in that order; junction bases with no gene match: 7. Germline values: CDR1 LNHDA, CDR2 SQIVND (reference sequence). The CDR3: CASTPQGAYTEAFF. As DNA, the CDR3 is TGTGCCAGTACCCCCCAGGGGGCGTACACTGAAGCTTTCTTT.

V and J are TRBV5-8 and TRBJ2-1, with 7 bases lining up with TRBD2. The CDR3 consists of 10 residues. CDR1 and CDR2 from the germline V gene are SGHTS and YDEGEE. V was pared by 10 bases and J by 7 bases, with 2 bases of the junction left unmatched. The CDR3 region is CASRGNEQFF. CDR3 bases: TGTGCCTCGCGGGGGAATGAGCAGTTCTTC.

The rearrangement uses TRBV7-3 and TRBJ1-2; possible D gene TRBD1, 5 bases. The V and J ends lost 5 bases and 2 bases respectively, with 12 bases between them. The V gene's germline CDR1 is SGHTA and CDR2 FQGTGA. The CDR3 is 14 amino acids. CDR3 sequence: CASSPGGGNYGYTF. The DNA for the CDR3 is TGTGCCAGCAGCCCCGGCGGGGGAAACTATGGCTACACCTTC.

Only one count was recorded for this clone. The V call is TRBV19, the J call TRBJ2-1, with TRBD1 as a possible D gene (6 bases). Germline lookup yields CDR1 LNHDA and CDR2 SQIVND (reference sequence). V lost 5 bases, J lost 3 bases, and 20 bases lay in between. This CDR3 has 17 amino acids. The CDR3 here is CASSPRTGTYNYNEQFF. Here the CDR3 DNA reads TGTGCCAGTAGTCCCCGAACAGGGACCTATAACTACAATGAGCAGTTCTTC. Supplemented by reference TRBV19 and TRBJ2-1, the full variable domain reads DGGITQSPKYLFRKEGQNVTLSCEQNLNHDAMYWYRQDPGQGLRLIYYSQIVNDFQKGDIAEGYSVSREKKESFPLTVTSAQKNPTAFYLCASSPRTGTYNYNEQFFGPGTRLTVL.

The chain joins TRBV27 to TRBJ2-2, with 9 bases fitting TRBD2. Germline lookup yields CDR1 MNHEY and CDR2 SMNVEV (reference sequence). V lost 4 bases and J lost 7; bases outside the gene matches: 7. This CDR3 comprises 15 residues. This CDR3 is CASSSYGLAIGELFF. CDR3 bases: TGTGCCAGCAGTTCCTACGGACTAGCGATCGGGGAGCTGTTTTTT.

This chain joins TRBV28 and TRBJ1-6, with 8 bases that match TRBD1. Germline V gene data show CDR1 as MDHEN and CDR2 as SYDVKM. Losses at the gene ends were 1 base for V and 6 bases for J; bases not matched to a gene: 11. CDR3 size: 18 residues. Here the CDR3 reads CASSLYSGRGQANSPLHF. The CDR3 DNA is TGTGCCAGCAGTTTATACTCGGGCAGGGGACAGGCTAATTCACCCCTCCACTTT.

The rearrangement uses TRBV2 and TRBJ2-2; no definite D call. The CDR3 is 13 amino acids. CDR1 and CDR2 (germline): SNHLY, FYNNEI. V lost 2 bases and J 5 bases, leaving 6 bases between the germline ends. DNA of the CDR3: TGTGCCAGCAGTGAAAGCGTGACCGGGGAGCTGTTTTTT. Translated: CASSESVTGELFF.

This sequence joins TRBV6-6 and TRBJ2-1; 8 positions agree with TRBD1. Germline CDR1 MNHNY, CDR2 SVGAGI (reference sequence). There are 15 residues in the CDR3. V dropped 3 bases and J dropped 1; count of bases not matched to a gene: 2. This chain's CDR3 is CASSYRTGSYNEQFF. The CDR3 DNA reads TGTGCCAGCAGTTATCGGACAGGGTCCTACAATGAGCAGTTCTTC.

The chain couples TRBV6-5 to TRBJ2-5, with D perhaps matching TRBD2 (5 bases). CDR1 and CDR2 (germline): MNHEY, SVGAGI. This CDR3 has 11 residues. V lost 8 bases and J 5 bases, leaving 9 bases between the germline ends. The CDR3 reads CASGPGETQYF. CDR3 DNA sequence: TGTGCCAGCGGACCGGGGGAGACCCAGTACTTC.

The chain recombines TRBV19 with TRBJ1-6; D unresolved. CDR1 is LNHDA, CDR2 SQIVND, per germline (reference sequence). The CDR3 covers 17 residues. Trimming took off 4 bases at V and 0 bases at J, with 13 bases between the two ends. CDR3 nucleotide sequence: TGTGCCAGTAGTAGGACGGACTTACCCTCCTATAATTCACCCCTCCACTTT. Its protein is CASSRTDLPSYNSPLHF.

V and J are TRBV7-2 and TRBJ1-2, with D possibly being TRBD1 (5 bases). The CDR3 loop spans 14 amino acids. Per the germline V gene, CDR1 is SGHTA and CDR2 is FQGNSA. V gave up 5 bases and J gave up 0 bases, with 10 bases separating them. CDR3 region: CASSQQTANYGYTF. CDR3 bases: TGTGCCAGCAGCCAACAGACAGCTAACTATGGCTACACCTTC.

The V and J genes are TRBV2 and TRBJ2-2; 11 nucleotides agree with TRBD2. The CDR3 loop spans 17 amino acids. Germline V gene data show CDR1 as SNHLY and CDR2 as FYNNEI. V trimming: 6 bases; J trimming: 0 bases; junction bases outside the gene matches: 6. CDR3 protein: CASRAGTSGPNTGELFF. The CDR3 DNA reads as TGTGCCAGCAGAGCTGGGACTAGCGGACCGAACACCGGGGAGCTGTTTTTT.

This clone was detected only a few times. The chain employs TRBV12-3 or TRBV12-4 and TRBJ1-2; tentatively, D is TRBD1 (5 bases). Trimming took 1 base from V and 8 from J, leaving 11 bases between them. The CDR3 has 13 residues. The CDR3 sequence is CASSLVRDQGYTF. The CDR3, as DNA: TGTGCCAGCAGTTTAGTGCGGGACCAGGGCTACACCTTC.

The chain employs TRBV6-5 and TRBJ2-3; a weak D match, TRBD2 (6 bases). The length of the CDR3 is 15 residues. Germline CDR1 is MNHEY and CDR2 is SVGAGI. V lost 1 base to trimming and J lost 1 base, with 9 bases between them. The DNA of the CDR3 is TGTGCCAGCAGTTACTGGGCTAGCGGCACAGATACGCAGTATTTT. Amino acid sequence: CASSYWASGTDTQYF.

The V call is TRBV21-1, the J call TRBJ2-3; the table's D gene call, TRBD2, was not cross checked with the DNA. TRBV21-1 is recorded as a pseudogene. The CDR3 consists of 16 residues. CDR3 sequence reads: CASSLRLAGGHDTQYF. In DNA form, the CDR3 reads TGTGCCAGCAGCTTACGACTAGCGGGGGGGCATGATACGCAGTATTTT.